Included here is one T cell receptor (beta chain) sequence, with context. In the authors' methods: Amplification of reference gene primers provided the estimated nucleated cell counts. TCRdb keeps only in-frame clones here, not all; method: immunoSEQ multiplex PCR. V, J and clone size reflect that table, while D and trimming were determined from the DNA. The table shows 13,000 or so clones, with approximately 91% occurring only once. This record belongs to a study of blood T cell repertoires in COVID-19. About the study: The study drew acute and convalescent COVID-19 samples from the United States, Italy and Spain. Sources were T cells, B-cell-depleted T cells, or PBMCs; the material itself was cDNA or gDNA.

The ends were cut back, 0 bases at V and 10 bases at J, with 11 bases in the middle. Germline V CDR1 and CDR2: SGDLS, YYNGEE. The CDR3 spans 14 residues. This chain links TRBV9 with TRBJ1-6; tentatively, D is TRBD1 (6 bases). The sequence was collected from a human donor in a cohort sampled during active COVID-19. Sequenced sample: peripheral blood. CDR3 in amino acids: CASSVARGWSPLHF. For the CDR3, the DNA is TGTGCCAGCAGCGTAGCCAGGGGCTGGTCACCCCTCCACTTT.